Presented here are 27 T cell receptor beta chains from one specimen sequenced in a study of graft-versus-host responses after intestinal transplantation. Method: immunoSEQ multiplex PCR; TCRdb's copy keeps in-frame clones and lacks some. The table includes about 39,000 clones, about 95% detected once. No antigen has been assigned to these receptors. This material consisted of unstimulated CD8+ T cells sorted from spleen or lymph node cells, taken before transplant. Receptors were obtained from a human donor who was the organ donor for an intestinal transplant.

V and J are TRBV6-1 and TRBJ2-5, with 13 bases that match TRBD2. The CDR3 has 15 amino acids. J was trimmed by 5 bases and V by 6 bases; bases with no gene match: 6. Per the germline V gene, CDR1 is MNHNS and CDR2 is SASEGT. Here the CDR3 reads CASRGKTSGGETQYF. CDR3 sequence (DNA): TGTGCCAGCAGGGGAAAGACTAGCGGGGGGGAGACCCAGTACTTC.

This clone occurred once. This sequence joins TRBV10-2 and TRBJ1-2, with D tentatively TRBD1 (5 bases). Trimming took 5 bases from V and 5 from J, leaving 12 bases between them. This CDR3 is 13 amino acids long. Germline CDR1 is WSHSY and CDR2 is SAAADI. As DNA, the CDR3 is TGCGCCAGCAGTTGGGGGGTGTCGTATGGCTACACCTTC. Translating gives CASSWGVSYGYTF.

The chain is built from TRBV30 and TRBJ2-1; the match to TRBD2 covers 9 bases. Germline V gives CDR1 GTSNPN, CDR2 SVGIG (reference sequence). With 2 bases clipped from V and 16 bases from J, the junction kept 9 bases outside the gene matches. This CDR3 is 12 amino acids long. The DNA of the CDR3 is TGTGCCTGGAGTCCTAGCGGGGTTGGAGGATTCTTC. Encoded protein: CAWSPSGVGGFF.

Only one count was recorded for this clone. The gene calls are TRBV4-1 and TRBJ2-3; D unclear. Germline lookup yields CDR1 MGHRA and CDR2 YSYEKL. The CDR3 sequence is 11 residues long. V was trimmed by 3 bases and J by 5 bases, leaving 3 bases between them. CDR3 loop: CASSHGDTQYF. The CDR3 DNA sequence: TGCGCCAGCAGCCACGGAGATACGCAGTATTTT.

V usage is TRBV6-6 and J usage is TRBJ1-2; TRBD1 might be the D (6 bases). The CDR3 consists of 13 residues. Trimming stripped 2 bases from V and 3 bases from J, with 7 bases between. Germline CDR1 is MNHNY and CDR2 is SVGAGI (reference sequence). Here the CDR3 DNA reads TGTGCCAGCAGTTACCCAGGGGACTATGGCTACACCTTC. Protein: CASSYPGDYGYTF.

The chain joins TRBV2 to TRBJ1-2; D is unresolved. Looked up from germline, CDR1 is SNHLY and CDR2 is FYNNEI. Trimming removed 0 bases from V and 3 bases from J, with 11 bases in between. This CDR3 region has 15 residues. The CDR3 loop reads CASSEATRIDYGYTF. The CDR3 coding sequence is TGTGCCAGCAGTGAAGCGACTAGGATCGACTATGGCTACACCTTC.

This chain connects TRBV21-1 to TRBJ2-7; TRBD2 reflects the table's D call only, with no check against the DNA. TRBV21-1 is a recognized pseudogene. The CDR3 is made up of 16 amino acids. As DNA, the CDR3 is TGTGCCAGCAGCAAACGGGGGAGGGGTGCCCTCTACGAGCAGTACTTC. Its protein product is CASSKRGRGALYEQYF.

V and J are TRBV5-6 and TRBJ2-3; D remains ambiguous. Looked up from germline, CDR1 is SGHDT and CDR2 is YYEEEE. Trimming took 6 bases from V and 4 from J, leaving 18 bases between them. The CDR3 covers 15 residues. CDR3 residues: CASTPGLSAADTQYF. The CDR3 DNA reads TGTGCCAGCACGCCGGGCCTCTCTGCAGCAGATACGCAGTATTTT. The entire variable domain, with the rest obtained from reference TRBV5-6 and TRBJ2-3, is as follows: DAGVTQSPTHLIKTRGQQVTLRCSPKSGHDTVSWYQQALGQGPQFIFQYYEEEERQRGNFPDRFSGHQFPNYSSELNVNALLLGDSALYLCASTPGLSAADTQYFGPGTRLTVL.

The rearrangement links TRBV27 to TRBJ1-2, with unresolved D. This CDR3 has 13 amino acids. Germline lookup yields CDR1 MNHEY and CDR2 SMNVEV (reference sequence). V was clipped by 2 bases and J by 8 bases, with 12 bases between them. The CDR3 DNA sequence: TGTGCCAGCAGTTTAACGCTAGGCGGGGGCTACACCTTC. This codes for CASSLTLGGGYTF.

The rearrangement uses TRBV2 and TRBJ2-3, with D maybe TRBD1 (6 bases). V lost 3 bases and J 1 base, leaving 14 bases between the germline ends. The CDR3 totals 16 residues. Germline V lookup: CDR1 SNHLY, CDR2 FYNNEI. CDR3 DNA sequence: TGTGCCAGCAGTGATAATCAGGACAGAGGCACAGATACGCAGTATTTT. Its protein product is CASSDNQDRGTDTQYF.

The chain links TRBV27 to TRBJ1-1; a weak D match, TRBD1 (5 bases). Deletions cut 0 bases from V and 6 bases from J, with 11 bases between. The length of the CDR3 is 14 residues. Germline CDR1 is MNHEY and CDR2 is SMNVEV (reference sequence). This chain's CDR3 is CASSLSWGVPEAFF. CDR3 nucleotide sequence: TGTGCCAGCAGTTTATCGTGGGGGGTTCCTGAAGCTTTCTTT.

The chain employs TRBV7-8 and TRBJ1-2; D perhaps matches TRBD1 (6 bases). V was pared by 1 base and J by 7 bases, with 7 bases between. Germline values: CDR1 SGHVS, CDR2 FQNEAQ. The CDR3 spans 12 residues. In nucleotides, the CDR3 is TGTGCCAGCAGCTTAGGAGGGGGTGGCTACACCTTC. It yields the protein CASSLGGGGYTF.

The V gene is TRBV5-3, the J gene TRBJ2-3, with D maybe TRBD2 (7 bases). TRBV5-3 is known as an ORF, though its function is uncertain. V was clipped by 4 bases and J by 0 bases, with 18 bases between them. This CDR3 contains 17 residues. The CDR3 sequence is CARSTDRTRGSTDTQYF. The CDR3 nucleotides read TGTGCCAGAAGCACAGACAGGACTAGAGGTAGCACAGATACGCAGTATTTT.

The chain links TRBV13 to TRBJ2-7; tentatively, D is TRBD2 (6 bases). This CDR3 has 14 residues. Germline CDR1 and CDR2: PRHDT and FYEKMQ (reference sequence). V lost 5 bases and J lost 3, with 14 bases in between. CDR3 region: CASSTWDGGYEQYF. The CDR3 region has the DNA TGTGCCAGCAGCACATGGGACGGGGGCTACGAGCAGTACTTC.

This rearrangement joins TRBV9 to TRBJ2-2; the D is unclear. From germline, CDR1 is SGDLS and CDR2 YYNGEE. The CDR3 is 13 amino acids. Between the trimmed V and J ends, which lost 3 bases and 1 base, there was a span of 4 bases. Here the CDR3 DNA reads TGTGCCAGCAGCGGACTGAACACCGGGGAGCTGTTTTTT. Its protein is CASSGLNTGELFF.

The chain couples TRBV30 to TRBJ2-7; D is unclear. CDR3 length: 12 residues. The germline gives CDR1 GTSNPN, CDR2 SVGIG (reference sequence). V lost 0 bases and J 3 bases, leaving 6 bases between the germline ends. In nucleotides, the CDR3 is TGTGCCTGGAGTGTACCGGGCTACGAGCAGTACTTC. Translating it yields CAWSVPGYEQYF.

The rearrangement uses TRBV7-2 and TRBJ2-3; the D gene is possibly TRBD2 (6 bases). CDR1 SGHTA and CDR2 FQGNSA come from the germline V gene. Trimming took 5 bases from V and 6 from J, leaving 12 bases between them. The length of the CDR3 is 13 residues. The CDR3 protein is CASSAGGWDTQYF. In nucleotides, the CDR3 is TGTGCCAGCAGCGCCGGAGGGTGGGATACGCAGTATTTT.

CDR3 coding DNA: TGTGCCAGCAGGCCCACAGGAAAGGGATCCTACGAGCAGTACTTC. This translates into CASRPTGKGSYEQYF. This rearrangement joins TRBV6-6 to TRBJ2-7; possible D gene TRBD1, 5 bases. Trimming removed 6 bases at V and 1 base at J, with 16 bases between. From germline, CDR1 is MNHNY and CDR2 SVGAGI (reference sequence). The CDR3 runs to 15 residues.

J is TRBJ1-1 and V is TRBV7-2; D remains ambiguous. The CDR3 loop spans 13 amino acids. Trimming took off 7 bases at V and 1 base at J, with 10 bases between the two ends. The germline V gene has CDR1 SGHTA and CDR2 FQGNSA. The CDR3 loop is CASKLSGNTEAFF. CDR3 bases: TGTGCCAGCAAGCTCTCAGGGAACACTGAAGCTTTCTTT.

The chain couples TRBV6-5 to TRBJ1-1; D possibly corresponds to TRBD1 (6 bases). The CDR3 contains 15 residues. CDR1 and CDR2 (germline): MNHEY, SVGAGI. Trimming took 2 bases from V and 6 from J, leaving 16 bases between them. The CDR3 loop is CASSYAVGAASEAFF. The CDR3 DNA sequence: TGTGCCAGCAGTTACGCAGTGGGGGCGGCTTCTGAAGCTTTCTTT.

CDR3 bases: TGTGCCAGCAGTTCAGGGGGAAATCAGCCCCAGCATTTT. Translating it yields CASSSGGNQPQHF. The genes are TRBV6-1 and TRBJ1-5; 7 bases align to TRBD1. Germline CDR1 reads MNHNS; CDR2 reads SASEGT. This CDR3 is 13 amino acids long. V was pared by 5 bases and J by 4 bases, with 2 bases of the junction left unmatched.

This chain joins TRBV4-2 and TRBJ1-6; D perhaps matches TRBD1 (5 bases). The CDR3 consists of 17 residues. CDR1 LGHNA and CDR2 YNFKEQ come from the germline V gene. Trimming cost V 0 bases and J 2 bases, with 11 bases left between them. CDR3 amino acids: CASSQDWGRTYNSPLHF. Here the CDR3 DNA reads TGTGCCAGCAGCCAAGATTGGGGCCGGACCTATAATTCACCCCTCCACTTT.

The CDR3 sequence: CASSMAGTLNTEAFF. In DNA form, the CDR3 reads TGTGCCAGTAGTATGGCCGGGACCCTGAACACTGAAGCTTTCTTT. The chain is built from TRBV19 and TRBJ1-1, with TRBD1 as a possible D gene (5 bases). The germline V gene encodes CDR1 LNHDA and CDR2 SQIVND (reference sequence). The V end lost 3 bases, the J end lost 0 bases, and 11 bases lay between the germline ends. The CDR3 sequence is 15 residues long.

This chain links TRBV4-3 with TRBJ1-4; TRBD1 might be the D (6 bases). CDR1 and CDR2 from the germline V gene are LGHNA and YSLEER. This CDR3 comprises 20 residues. The V gene lost 0 bases and the J gene lost 0 bases, with 20 bases spanning the gap. CDR3: CASSQDYVGGAIATNEKLFF. CDR3 DNA sequence: TGCGCCAGCAGCCAAGACTACGTCGGGGGGGCGATTGCAACTAATGAAAAACTGTTTTTT.

DNA for the CDR3: TGTGCCAGCAGCGGGGCTAACTATGGCTACACCTTC. Protein: CASSGANYGYTF. The chain uses TRBV7-9 and TRBJ1-2; D is ambiguous. CDR3 length: 12 residues. The ends were cut back, 5 bases at V and 0 bases at J, with 4 bases in the middle. Germline V gene data show CDR1 as SEHNR and CDR2 as FQNEAQ (reference sequence).

The rearrangement links TRBV5-5 to TRBJ2-7; 7 bases are a match to TRBD2. CDR1 SGHKS and CDR2 YYEKEE come from the germline V gene (reference sequence). J gave up 3 bases and V 0 bases, and 9 bases lay outside the gene matches. CDR3 size: 16 residues. In DNA form, the CDR3 reads TGTGCCAGCAGCTTGGGAGGGGAGGGTTTCTACTACGAGCAGTACTTC. Its protein is CASSLGGEGFYYEQYF.

V usage is TRBV19 and J usage is TRBJ2-2; no definite D call. Per the germline V gene, CDR1 is LNHDA and CDR2 is SQIVND (reference sequence). Trimming cost V 3 bases and J 2 bases, with 13 bases left between them. The CDR3 loop spans 16 amino acids. CDR3 nucleotide sequence: TGTGCCAGTAGTATTGGGGTTATAATTAACACCGGGGAGCTGTTTTTT. Its protein is CASSIGVIINTGELFF.